This record concerns one T cell receptor (beta chain) sequence. Its specificity is not known. Germline V gene lookup returns CDR1 LGHNA and CDR2 YNFKEQ. Trimming removed 0 bases from V and 8 bases from J, with 13 bases in between. This CDR3 comprises 15 residues. This sample was included in a study of Ad26.COV2.S vaccination and SARS-CoV-2 variants. Study-wide results and caveats: It was reported that spike-specific CD8+ and CD4+ T cell responses were substantially broad after vaccination. There was a possibility that the TCR breadth and depth analyses underestimated total T cell responses.

Method: immunoSEQ multiplex PCR; TCRdb's copy keeps in-frame clones and lacks some. The sample carries approximately 340,000 clones, 92% recorded once. The material was peripheral blood, obtained after recovery from COVID-19. The chain is built from TRBV4-2 and TRBJ1-4, with D possibly matching TRBD1 (5 bases). The sequence came from a human donor who had recovered from COVID-19. The CDR3 region has the DNA TGTGCCAGCAGCCAAGATCGGGCAGGGTGGGAAAAACTGTTTTTT. This codes for CASSQDRAGWEKLFF.